The clone carrying this TCR beta chain has only a few counts. The germline gives CDR1 MDHEN, CDR2 SYDVKM. The CDR3 contains 17 residues. Unmatched junction bases numbered 8, after V lost 2 bases and J lost 0 bases. This sample was taken from a study of T cells in Graves' hyperthyroidism and ophthalmopathy. RNA transcripts yielded amplified TCR beta CDR3 regions. With the HTBI primer set, the TCR CDR3 went through a first round of RT-PCR. Each CDR3 protein is one row after TCRdb ran MiXCR on the multiplex PCR reads. The sample consists of around 250,000 distinct CDR3 sequences, roughly 15% of them appearing once. Reasons for excluding patients were uncontrolled infection, other autoimmune disease, pregnancy or lactation. First hyperthyroidism diagnosis is when the blood sample was obtained, before any ophthalmopathy symptoms.

This sequence joins TRBV28 and TRBJ2-7; 9 bases are shared with TRBD2. The TCR was taken from a woman in her thirties or forties with Graves' hyperthyroidism that later progressed to Graves' ophthalmopathy. The sequenced material came from blood. The CDR3 spells CASSLKVAGVSSYEQYF. The CDR3 DNA follows: TGTGCCAGCAGTTTAAAGGTAGCGGGGGTCAGCTCCTACGAGCAGTACTTC.